Shown below are 15 T cell receptor beta chains from a single sample sequenced in a study of T cell clonotyping in hematopoietic cell transplantation. The repertoire was sequenced with immunoSEQ multiplex PCR; TCRdb's copy has only in-frame clones and lacks some. The sample includes thousands of clones, 66% of them seen just once. Sequencing was performed on PBMCs, taken 180 days after allogeneic stem cell transplant. These receptors all come from a male patient in his forties or fifties who had an allogeneic stem cell transplant from an unrelated donor, so the T cells may come from the graft donor. Some clones in this sample may be carry-over from other donors' samples.

Points on this clone: This CDR3 is also generated by other DNA sequences in the sample. This chain connects TRBV4-1 to TRBJ2-2, with a possible D match to TRBD2 (6 bases). The V gene lost 1 base and the J gene lost 2 bases, with 11 bases spanning the gap. Germline CDR1 and CDR2: MGHRA and YSYEKL. The CDR3 is 16 residues long. For the CDR3, the DNA is TGCGCCAGCAGCCAAGGAGTCGGGGGAAACACCGGGGAGCTGTTTTTT. Amino acid sequence: CASSQGVGGNTGELFF.

The chain links TRBV5-1 to TRBJ2-3, with 9 bases fitting TRBD2. CDR1 is SGHRS, CDR2 YFSETQ, per germline. This CDR3 region has 17 residues. Trimming removed 4 bases from V and 1 base from J; junction bases left unmatched: 10. CDR3 in amino acids: CASSLGVTSGGTDTQYF. CDR3 DNA: TGCGCCAGCAGCCTGGGGGTGACTAGCGGAGGCACAGATACGCAGTATTTT.

This clone rates as medium-sized. V gene TRBV14 combines with J gene TRBJ2-1, with TRBD2 matching 11 bases. There are 17 residues in the CDR3. Trimming cost V 0 bases and J 4 bases; bases outside gene matches: 5. Germline V gene lookup returns CDR1 SGHDN and CDR2 FVKESK. CDR3 coding DNA: TGTGCCAGCAGCCAAGATATTGGGACTAGCGGATACAATGAGCAGTTCTTC. Translating gives CASSQDIGTSGYNEQFF.

The chain carries TRBV4-2 and TRBJ1-2; D perhaps matches TRBD1 (5 bases). The germline V gene encodes CDR1 LGHNA and CDR2 YNFKEQ. The CDR3 length is 14 residues. V was cut by 4 bases and J by 6 bases, with 15 bases left in between. The CDR3 region is CASSRSGTGDGYTF. The CDR3 region has the DNA TGTGCCAGCAGCCGATCCGGGACTGGGGATGGCTACACCTTC.

The V call is TRBV6-5, the J call TRBJ2-5; 8 bases fit TRBD1. CDR1 is MNHEY, CDR2 SVGAGI, per germline. The CDR3 has 15 amino acids. Unmatched junction bases numbered 7, after V lost 2 bases and J lost 5 bases. The CDR3 region has the DNA TGTGCCAGCAGTTACGGACAGGGTTACGGGGAGACCCAGTACTTC. Translated: CASSYGQGYGETQYF.

The CDR3 nucleotides are TGTGCCAGCACTAGCGGGATTGGGTACGAGCAGTACTTC. This encodes CASTSGIGYEQYF. V and J are TRBV6-5 and TRBJ2-7, with TRBD2 matching 9 bases. The CDR3 contains 13 residues. J lost 4 bases, V lost 7 bases, and 5 bases had no gene match. CDR1 is MNHEY and CDR2 is SVGAGI in the germline V gene.

The genes are TRBV5-8 and TRBJ1-5; D ambiguous. V lost 4 bases, J lost 0 bases, and 11 bases lay in between. CDR3 length: 15 amino acids. Germline values: CDR1 SGHTS, CDR2 YDEGEE. The CDR3 DNA sequence: TGTGCCAGCAGCCGACGGGTGGTTAGCAATCAGCCCCAGCATTTT. Its translation: CASSRRVVSNQPQHF.

This chain joins TRBV11-2 and TRBJ1-6; unclear D gene. This CDR3 spans 13 amino acids. Per the germline V gene, CDR1 is SGHAT and CDR2 is FQNNGV. Trimming removed 0 bases from V and 8 bases from J, with 5 bases in between. The CDR3 sequence: CASSLDGYSPLHF. CDR3 DNA sequence: TGTGCCAGCAGCTTAGATGGTTATTCACCCCTCCACTTT.

CDR3 protein: CAWTMTGLNEKLFF. In DNA form, the CDR3 reads TGTGCCTGGACCATGACAGGCCTTAATGAAAAACTGTTTTTT. The rearrangement joins TRBV30 to TRBJ1-4; possible D gene TRBD1, 6 bases. Germline V CDR1 and CDR2: GTSNPN, SVGIG (reference sequence). Trimming removed 4 bases at V and 4 bases at J, with 13 bases between. This CDR3 comprises 14 residues.

J is TRBJ2-4 and V is TRBV7-2, with 12 bases aligning to TRBD1. CDR1 SGHTA and CDR2 FQGNSA come from the germline V gene. The ends lost 7 bases at V and 5 bases at J; junction bases unmatched: 6. The length of the CDR3 is 15 residues. CDR3 nucleotide sequence: TGTGCCAGCACCGGGACAGGGGGCCCCCAAAACATTCAGTACTTC. It encodes CASTGTGGPQNIQYF.

The genes are TRBV5-6 and TRBJ2-7, with D unresolved. The V end lost 0 bases, the J end lost 3 bases, and 10 bases lay between the germline ends. The germline gives CDR1 SGHDT, CDR2 YYEEEE. CDR3 length: 14 residues. CDR3 in amino acids: CASSLDFSGYEQYF. DNA for the CDR3: TGTGCCAGCAGCTTGGATTTTTCAGGCTACGAGCAGTACTTC.

V is TRBV5-8 and J is TRBJ2-3; D gene uncertain. V was trimmed by 2 bases and J by 3 bases, leaving 7 bases between them. Germline CDR1 SGHTS, CDR2 YDEGEE. The CDR3 covers 13 residues. Written as DNA, the CDR3 is TGTGCCAGCAGCTTTAAGACGACAGATACGCAGTATTTT. Translated, it gives CASSFKTTDTQYF.

The gene calls are TRBV27 and TRBJ2-3; D unresolved. Per the germline V gene, CDR1 is MNHEY and CDR2 is SMNVEV (reference sequence). V lost 0 bases to trimming and J lost 2 bases, with 12 bases between them. The CDR3 consists of 16 residues. CDR3 region: CASSLSVSHYTDTQYF. CDR3 bases: TGTGCCAGCAGTTTATCGGTCTCCCACTACACAGATACGCAGTATTTT.

The CDR3 reads CAWSGTDRGQPQHF. CDR3 bases: TGTGCCTGGAGTGGGACAGACCGAGGTCAGCCCCAGCATTTT. The gene calls are TRBV30 and TRBJ1-5, with a weak D call TRBD1 (6 bases). The germline V and J ends were trimmed by 1 base and 6 bases, with 13 bases remaining between them. Germline V CDR1 and CDR2: GTSNPN, SVGIG (reference sequence). The CDR3 has 14 residues.

The rearrangement links TRBV5-1 to TRBJ2-5, with 7 nucleotides matching TRBD2. V was clipped by 2 bases and J by 3 bases; unmatched bases: 4. Germline lookup yields CDR1 SGHRS and CDR2 YFSETQ. The CDR3 extends over 14 amino acids. The CDR3: CASSFGLAEETQYF. CDR3 in DNA: TGCGCCAGCAGCTTCGGGCTAGCGGAAGAGACCCAGTACTTC. The full variable domain, completed using reference TRBV5-1 and TRBJ2-5, is KAGVTQTPRYLIKTRGQQVTLSCSPISGHRSVSWYQQTPGQGLQFLFEYFSETQRNKGNFPGRFSGRQFSNSRSEMNVSTLELGDSALYLCASSFGLAEETQYFGPGTRLLVL.